These 5 T cell receptor beta chains were all obtained from the same sample, sequenced in a study of CD8 T cells in ankylosing spondylitis. TCRdb re-called the 5' RACE reads with MiXCR, one entry per CDR3 protein. The top ten hold 1.1% of the sample, which has around 340,000 distinct CDR3 sequences, around 15% seen once. The sequencing input was blood, either unsorted or a sorted T cell fraction (not recorded which). These receptors originate from a male donor with ankylosing spondylitis or in good health (not recorded which).

Notes on this clonotype: At one end, the junction sequence differs from germline, possibly due to a read error. The rearrangement links TRBV6-1 to TRBJ2-1; 11 nucleotides agree with TRBD2. This CDR3 contains 14 residues. CDR1 and CDR2 (germline): MNHNS, SASEGT. In DNA, the CDR3 is TGCGCCAGCGGATTGACTAGCGGGATCAATGAGCAGTTCTTC. This sequence encodes CASGLTSGINEQFF.

V and J are TRBV15 and TRBJ2-3; TRBD1 matches at 7 bases. The V gene's germline CDR1 is LNHNV and CDR2 YYDKDF (reference sequence). The V segment lost 0 bases and the J segment 3 bases; nucleotides outside the gene matches: 3. This CDR3 spans 15 amino acids. CDR3 nucleotides: TGTGCCACCAGCAGAGATCGGACAGGAACAGATACGCAGTATTTT. Its translation: CATSRDRTGTDTQYF.

This chain joins TRBV29-1 and TRBJ2-7; 9 nucleotides agree with TRBD1. The V segment lost 4 bases and the J segment 4 bases; nucleotides outside the gene matches: 8. Germline V CDR1 and CDR2: SQVTM, ANQGSEA. CDR3 length equals 14 residues. CDR3 in amino acids: CSVGPGQGKYEQYF. In DNA form, the CDR3 reads TGCAGCGTTGGACCGGGACAGGGTAAATACGAGCAGTACTTC.

The chain uses TRBV11-1 and TRBJ2-3; 7 bases agree with TRBD1. Trimming removed 0 bases from V and 0 bases from J; junction bases left unmatched: 12. Germline V gene lookup returns CDR1 SGHAT and CDR2 FQDESV (reference sequence). The CDR3 is made up of 19 amino acids. This CDR3 is CASSLALFTGETSTDTQYF. DNA for the CDR3: TGTGCCAGCAGCTTAGCGTTGTTTACAGGGGAGACTAGCACAGATACGCAGTATTTT.

This rearrangement joins TRBV4-1 to TRBJ2-7; TRBD2 might be the D (6 bases). Germline lookup yields CDR1 MGHRA and CDR2 YSYEKL. V gave up 0 bases and J gave up 3 bases, with 15 bases separating them. The CDR3 consists of 16 residues. For the CDR3, the DNA is TGCGCCAGCAGCCAAGATCGGGGCGGGGCTAACTACGAGCAGTACTTC. This encodes CASSQDRGGANYEQYF.